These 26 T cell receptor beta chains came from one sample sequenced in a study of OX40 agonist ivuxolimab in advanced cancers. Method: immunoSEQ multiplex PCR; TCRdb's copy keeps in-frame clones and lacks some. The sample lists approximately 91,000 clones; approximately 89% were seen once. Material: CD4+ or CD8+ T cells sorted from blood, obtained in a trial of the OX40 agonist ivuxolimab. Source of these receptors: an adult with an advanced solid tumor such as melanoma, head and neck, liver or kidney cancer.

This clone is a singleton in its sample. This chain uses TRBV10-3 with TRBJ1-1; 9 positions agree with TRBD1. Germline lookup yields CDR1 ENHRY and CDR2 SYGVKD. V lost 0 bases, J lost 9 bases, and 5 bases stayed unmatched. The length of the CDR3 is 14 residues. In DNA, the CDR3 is TGTGCCATCAGTGAGTCAATAGGACAGGGGAAAGCTTTCTTT. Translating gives CAISESIGQGKAFF.

CDR3 protein: CASSMTQETQYF. Written as DNA, the CDR3 is TGTGCCAGTAGTATGACTCAAGAGACCCAGTACTTC. The V and J genes are TRBV19 and TRBJ2-5; D is uncertain. Germline loops: CDR1 LNHDA, CDR2 SQIVND (reference sequence). The V end lost 3 bases, the J end lost 2 bases, and 4 bases lay between the germline ends. The CDR3 is 12 residues long.

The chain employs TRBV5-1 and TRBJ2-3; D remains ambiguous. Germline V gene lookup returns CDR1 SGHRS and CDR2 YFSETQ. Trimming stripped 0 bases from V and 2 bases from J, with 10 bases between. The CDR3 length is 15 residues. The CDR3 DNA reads TGCGCCAGCAGCTTGGGGCAGTTTAACACAGATACGCAGTATTTT. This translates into CASSLGQFNTDTQYF. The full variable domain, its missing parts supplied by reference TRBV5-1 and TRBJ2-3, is KAGVTQTPRYLIKTRGQQVTLSCSPISGHRSVSWYQQTPGQGLQFLFEYFSETQRNKGNFPGRFSGRQFSNSRSEMNVSTLELGDSALYLCASSLGQFNTDTQYFGPGTRLTVL.

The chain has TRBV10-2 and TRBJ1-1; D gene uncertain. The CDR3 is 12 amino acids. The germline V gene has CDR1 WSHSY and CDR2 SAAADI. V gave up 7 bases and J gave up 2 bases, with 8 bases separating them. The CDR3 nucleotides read TGCGCCAGCAACTCACATAACACTGAAGCTTTCTTT. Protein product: CASNSHNTEAFF.

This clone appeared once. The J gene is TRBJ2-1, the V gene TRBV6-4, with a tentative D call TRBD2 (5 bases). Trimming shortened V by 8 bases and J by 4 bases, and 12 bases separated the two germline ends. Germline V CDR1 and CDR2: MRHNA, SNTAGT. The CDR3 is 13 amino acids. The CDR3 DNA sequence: TGTGCCAGCCGTGGACGCGGGTACAATGAGCAGTTCTTC. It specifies CASRGRGYNEQFF.

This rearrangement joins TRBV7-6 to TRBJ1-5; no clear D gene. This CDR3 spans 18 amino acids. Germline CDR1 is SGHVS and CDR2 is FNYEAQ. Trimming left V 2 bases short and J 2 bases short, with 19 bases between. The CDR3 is CASSLMPPPGLGNQPQHF. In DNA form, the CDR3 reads TGTGCCAGCAGCTTAATGCCCCCCCCTGGATTAGGCAATCAGCCCCAGCATTTT.

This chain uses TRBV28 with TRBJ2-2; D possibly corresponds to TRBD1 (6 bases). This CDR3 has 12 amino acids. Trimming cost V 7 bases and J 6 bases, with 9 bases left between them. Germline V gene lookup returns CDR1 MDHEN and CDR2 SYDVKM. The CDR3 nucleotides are TGTGCCAGCAACCAGGGGCCCGGGGAGCTGTTTTTT. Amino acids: CASNQGPGELFF.

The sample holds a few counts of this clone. CDR3 region: CASRKDPGNQPQHF. CDR3 DNA: TGTGCCAGCAGAAAGGACCCCGGCAATCAGCCCCAGCATTTT. The chain joins TRBV6-1 to TRBJ1-5; D uncertain. Germline V gives CDR1 MNHNS, CDR2 SASEGT. The CDR3 is made up of 14 amino acids. Trimming took off 6 bases at V and 2 bases at J, with 11 bases between the two ends.

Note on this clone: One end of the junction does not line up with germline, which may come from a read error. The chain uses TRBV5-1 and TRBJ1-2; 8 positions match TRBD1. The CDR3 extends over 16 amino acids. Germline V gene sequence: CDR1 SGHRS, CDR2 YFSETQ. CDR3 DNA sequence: TGTGCCAGCATCTTTCGAAAGGGGCAGGGGGCGTCGGGCTACACCTTC. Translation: CASIFRKGQGASGYTF.

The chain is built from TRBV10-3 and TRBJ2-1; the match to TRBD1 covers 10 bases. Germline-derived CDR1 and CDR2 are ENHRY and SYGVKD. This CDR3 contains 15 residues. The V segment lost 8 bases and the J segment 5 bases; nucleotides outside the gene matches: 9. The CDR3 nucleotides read TGTGCCATCGGGTCCCGGGACAGGGGCAACAATGAGCAGTTCTTC. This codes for CAIGSRDRGNNEQFF.

CDR3 protein: CAWSLLAGPNEQFF. The DNA for the CDR3 is TGTGCCTGGAGTCTTTTAGCGGGACCCAATGAGCAGTTCTTC. The chain couples TRBV30 to TRBJ2-1, with 8 bases that match TRBD2. The CDR3 contains 14 residues. With 2 bases clipped from V and 6 bases from J, the junction kept 6 bases outside the gene matches. The germline CDR1 and CDR2 sequences are GTSNPN and SVGIG (reference sequence).

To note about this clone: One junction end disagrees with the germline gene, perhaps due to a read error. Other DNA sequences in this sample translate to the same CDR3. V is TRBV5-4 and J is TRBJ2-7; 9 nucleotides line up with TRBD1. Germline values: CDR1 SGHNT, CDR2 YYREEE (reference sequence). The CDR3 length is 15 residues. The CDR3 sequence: CASSSDRGASLEQYF. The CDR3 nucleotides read TGCGCCAGCAGCTCGGACAGGGGCGCCTCTCTCGAGCAGTACTTC.

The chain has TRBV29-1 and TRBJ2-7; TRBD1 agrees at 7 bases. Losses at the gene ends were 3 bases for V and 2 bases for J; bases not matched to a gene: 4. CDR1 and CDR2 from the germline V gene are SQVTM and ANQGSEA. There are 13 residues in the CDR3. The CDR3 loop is CSVDGDSPYEQYF. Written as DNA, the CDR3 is TGCAGCGTTGACGGGGACAGCCCCTACGAGCAGTACTTC.

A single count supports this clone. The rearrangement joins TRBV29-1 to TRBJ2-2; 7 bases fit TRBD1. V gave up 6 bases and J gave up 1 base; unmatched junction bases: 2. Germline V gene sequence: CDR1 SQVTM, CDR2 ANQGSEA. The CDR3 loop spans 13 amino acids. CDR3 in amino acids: CSVGQRNTGELFF. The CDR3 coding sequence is TGCAGCGTGGGACAGCGGAACACCGGGGAGCTGTTTTTT.

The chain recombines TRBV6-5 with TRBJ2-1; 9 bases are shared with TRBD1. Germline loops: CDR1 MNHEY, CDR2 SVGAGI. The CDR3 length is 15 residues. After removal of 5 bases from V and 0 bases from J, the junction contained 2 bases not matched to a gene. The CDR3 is CASSTTGGSYNEQFF. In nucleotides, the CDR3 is TGTGCCAGCAGTACGACAGGGGGCTCCTACAATGAGCAGTTCTTC.

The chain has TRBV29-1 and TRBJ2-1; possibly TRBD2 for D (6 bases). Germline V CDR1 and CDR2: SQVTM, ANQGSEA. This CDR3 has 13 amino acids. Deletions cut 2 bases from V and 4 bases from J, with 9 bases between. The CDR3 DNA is TGCAGCGTTGAAATGGCGGGGTACAATGAGCAGTTCTTC. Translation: CSVEMAGYNEQFF.

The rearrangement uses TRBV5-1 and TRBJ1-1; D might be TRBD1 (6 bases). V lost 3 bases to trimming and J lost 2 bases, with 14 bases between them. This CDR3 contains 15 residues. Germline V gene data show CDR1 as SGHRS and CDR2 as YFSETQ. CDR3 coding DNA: TGCGCCAGCAGCTATTCAGGGGCCGATAACACTGAAGCTTTCTTT. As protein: CASSYSGADNTEAFF. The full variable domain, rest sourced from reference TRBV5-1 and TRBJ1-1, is KAGVTQTPRYLIKTRGQQVTLSCSPISGHRSVSWYQQTPGQGLQFLFEYFSETQRNKGNFPGRFSGRQFSNSRSEMNVSTLELGDSALYLCASSYSGADNTEAFFGQGTRLTVV.

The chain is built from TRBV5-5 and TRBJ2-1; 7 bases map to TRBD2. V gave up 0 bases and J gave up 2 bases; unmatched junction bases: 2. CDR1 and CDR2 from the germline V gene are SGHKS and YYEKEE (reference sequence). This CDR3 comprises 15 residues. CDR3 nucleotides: TGTGCCAGCAGCTTGGGCGGGAGCGCCTACAATGAGCAGTTCTTC. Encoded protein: CASSLGGSAYNEQFF.

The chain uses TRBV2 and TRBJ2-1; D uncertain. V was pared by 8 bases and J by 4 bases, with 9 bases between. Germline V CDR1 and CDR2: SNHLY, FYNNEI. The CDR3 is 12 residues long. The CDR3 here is CASLDAYNEQFF. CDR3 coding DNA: TGTGCCAGCTTGGACGCATACAATGAGCAGTTCTTC. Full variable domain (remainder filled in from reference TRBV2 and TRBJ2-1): EPEVTQTPSHQVTQMGQEVILRCVPISNHLYFYWYRQILGQKVEFLVSFYNNEISEKSEIFDDQFSVERPDGSNFTLKIRSTKLEDSAMYFCASLDAYNEQFFGPGTRLTVL.

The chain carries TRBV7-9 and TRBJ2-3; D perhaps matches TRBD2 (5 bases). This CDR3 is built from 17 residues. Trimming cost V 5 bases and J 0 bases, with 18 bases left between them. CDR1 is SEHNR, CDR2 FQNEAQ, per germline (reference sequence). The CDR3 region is CASSPRPGLPSTDTQYF. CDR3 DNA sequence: TGTGCCAGCAGCCCACGCCCCGGACTTCCTAGCACAGATACGCAGTATTTT.

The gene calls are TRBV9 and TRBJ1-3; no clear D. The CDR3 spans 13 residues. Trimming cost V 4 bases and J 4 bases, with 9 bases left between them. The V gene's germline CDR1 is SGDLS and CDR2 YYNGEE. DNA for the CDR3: TGTGCCAGCAGCTCCTCGGTGGGAAACACCATATATTTT. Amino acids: CASSSSVGNTIYF.

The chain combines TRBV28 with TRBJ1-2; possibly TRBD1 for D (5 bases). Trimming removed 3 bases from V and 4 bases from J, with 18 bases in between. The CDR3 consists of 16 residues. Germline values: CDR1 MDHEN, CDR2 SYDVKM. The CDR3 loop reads CASSLGNEGQSYGYTF. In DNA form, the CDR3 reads TGTGCCAGCAGTTTGGGCAACGAGGGGCAGAGCTATGGCTACACCTTC.

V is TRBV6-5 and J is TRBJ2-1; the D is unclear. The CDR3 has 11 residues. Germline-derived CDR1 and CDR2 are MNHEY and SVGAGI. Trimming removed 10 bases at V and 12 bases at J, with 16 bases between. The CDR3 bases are TGTGCCAATTCTAATTTGTTTGGGCAGTTCTTC. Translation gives CANSNLFGQFF.

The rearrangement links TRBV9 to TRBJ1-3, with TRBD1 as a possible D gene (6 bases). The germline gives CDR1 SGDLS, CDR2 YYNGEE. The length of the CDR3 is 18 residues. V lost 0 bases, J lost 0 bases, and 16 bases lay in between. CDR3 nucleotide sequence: TGTGCCAGCAGCGTAGGACTCGGGACAACGAGCTCTGGAAACACCATATATTTT. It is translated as CASSVGLGTTSSGNTIYF.

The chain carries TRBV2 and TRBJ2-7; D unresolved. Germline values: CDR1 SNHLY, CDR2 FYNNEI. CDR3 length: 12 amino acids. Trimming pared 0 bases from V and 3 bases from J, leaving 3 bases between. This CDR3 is CASSEASYEQYV. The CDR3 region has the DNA TGTGCCAGCAGTGAAGCCAGCTACGAGCAGTACGTC.

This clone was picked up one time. The CDR3 nucleotides read TGCAGCGTTTCTACGATGAACACTGAAGCTTTCTTT. It yields the protein CSVSTMNTEAFF. The chain has TRBV29-1 and TRBJ1-1; D gene uncertain. V lost 5 bases and J lost 0, with 7 bases in between. The CDR3 is 12 residues long. Germline CDR1 reads SQVTM; CDR2 reads ANQGSEA. Looking up the rest from reference TRBV29-1 and TRBJ1-1 gives the full variable domain: SAVISQKPSRDICQRGTSLTIQCQVDSQVTMMFWYRQQPGQSLTLIATANQGSEATYESGFVIDKFPISRPNLTFSTLTVSNMSPEDSSIYLCSVSTMNTEAFFGQGTRLTVV.